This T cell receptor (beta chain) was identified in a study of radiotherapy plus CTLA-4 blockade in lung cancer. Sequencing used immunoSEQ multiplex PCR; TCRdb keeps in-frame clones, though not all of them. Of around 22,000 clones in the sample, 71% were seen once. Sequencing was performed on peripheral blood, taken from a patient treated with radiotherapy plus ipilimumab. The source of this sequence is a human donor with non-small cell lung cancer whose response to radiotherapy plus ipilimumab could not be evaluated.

In nucleotides, the CDR3 is TGTGCCAGCAGTGAGCGGGGTGCAGATACGCAGTATTTT. Translated: CASSERGADTQYF. The gene calls are TRBV6-1 and TRBJ2-3; a possible D gene is TRBD2 (6 bases). Trimming left V 3 bases short and J 4 bases short, with 8 bases between. This CDR3 comprises 13 residues. CDR1 MNHNS and CDR2 SASEGT come from the germline V gene.